This passage covers 29 T cell receptor beta chains from one sample sequenced in a study of shared clonotypes between healthy human individuals. The table came from immunoSEQ multiplex PCR; TCRdb's copy has only in-frame clones and leaves some out. The data hold roughly 490,000 clones, with around 78% observed a single time. The specimen was PBMCs. These receptors were collected from a middle-aged woman in good health. Some clones in this sample may be carry-over from other donors' samples.

This chain connects TRBV10-3 to TRBJ1-3; D unresolved. Germline V gene sequence: CDR1 ENHRY, CDR2 SYGVKD. The V gene lost 6 bases and the J gene lost 4 bases, with 7 bases spanning the gap. This CDR3 has 12 residues. The CDR3: CAISYLGNTIYF. The CDR3 DNA reads as TGTGCCATCAGCTACTTGGGAAACACCATATATTTT.

This clone was counted a few times. The chain has TRBV5-5 and TRBJ1-1; D is perhaps TRBD1 (6 bases). With 4 bases removed from V and 4 bases from J, the gap between germline ends came to 17 bases. This CDR3 is 15 amino acids long. The germline CDR1 and CDR2 sequences are SGHKS and YYEKEE (reference sequence). CDR3 sequence (DNA): TGTGCCAGCAGCGATGGAAGGGGGGTCACCACTGAAGCTTTCTTT. Translated: CASSDGRGVTTEAFF.

The V gene is TRBV28, the J gene TRBJ1-6; D is unresolved. The CDR3 extends over 13 amino acids. Trimming stripped 8 bases from V and 6 bases from J, with 11 bases between. Germline V gene data show CDR1 as MDHEN and CDR2 as SYDVKM. CDR3 coding DNA: TGTGCCAGCTCCGAACCCACTAATTCACCCCTCCACTTT. As protein: CASSEPTNSPLHF.

V and J are TRBV15 and TRBJ2-7, with 11 positions matching TRBD1. Trimming at V came to 7 bases and at J to 2 bases, leaving 4 bases not matched to a gene. The CDR3 totals 14 residues. The germline CDR1 and CDR2 sequences are LNHNV and YYDKDF (reference sequence). The CDR3: CATNPGQGAYEQYF. The CDR3 DNA follows: TGTGCCACCAACCCGGGACAGGGGGCCTACGAGCAGTACTTC.

CDR3 in DNA: TGTGCCAGCAGTGAATCGACAGGGGTAGGCTACACCTTC. Translation: CASSESTGVGYTF. The chain combines TRBV2 with TRBJ1-2; 8 nucleotides line up with TRBD1. CDR3 length: 13 residues. Germline lookup yields CDR1 SNHLY and CDR2 FYNNEI. The V and J ends lost 2 bases and 8 bases, in that order; junction bases with no gene match: 4. Filled out from reference TRBV2 and TRBJ1-2, the complete variable domain reads EPEVTQTPSHQVTQMGQEVILRCVPISNHLYFYWYRQILGQKVEFLVSFYNNEISEKSEIFDDQFSVERPDGSNFTLKIRSTKLEDSAMYFCASSESTGVGYTFGSGTRLTVV.

The chain is built from TRBV9 and TRBJ2-2, with D unclear. Germline V CDR1 and CDR2: SGDLS, YYNGEE. The CDR3 spans 13 residues. V was pared by 3 bases and J by 5 bases, with 8 bases between. CDR3 nucleotide sequence: TGTGCCAGCAGCGCAGAACTAACCGGGGAGCTGTTTTTT. It codes for CASSAELTGELFF.

The genes are TRBV10-3 and TRBJ2-1; 8 nucleotides line up with TRBD2. Germline V lookup: CDR1 ENHRY, CDR2 SYGVKD. The CDR3 is 16 residues long. The ends lost 6 bases at V and 0 bases at J; junction bases unmatched: 7. This CDR3 is CAIRDLAGSSYNEQFF. In nucleotides, the CDR3 is TGTGCCATCAGGGACTTAGCGGGGAGCTCCTACAATGAGCAGTTCTTC.

V is TRBV7-9 and J is TRBJ2-7; tentatively, D is TRBD2 (5 bases). The CDR3 is 15 amino acids. V was pared by 4 bases and J by 1 base, with 14 bases between. Per germline, CDR1 SEHNR and CDR2 FQNEAQ (reference sequence). Here the CDR3 DNA reads TGTGCCAGCAGCTCCACTCGGACGGGATCCTACGAGCAGTACTTC. Its translation: CASSSTRTGSYEQYF.

Comments on this clone: Given a far larger clone just one base away, this is likely a sequencing read error. This CDR3 is also generated by other DNA sequences in the sample. The genes are TRBV9 and TRBJ2-2; D gene uncertain. From germline, CDR1 is SGDLS and CDR2 YYNGEE. Trimming left V 0 bases short and J 3 bases short, with 6 bases between. The CDR3 totals 14 residues. The CDR3 spells CASSVGVYTGELFF. CDR3 sequence (DNA): TGTGCCAGCAGCGTAGGGGTTTACACCGGGGAGCTGTTTTTT.

V gene TRBV6-5 combines with J gene TRBJ1-1, with TRBD1 as a possible D gene (5 bases). Germline loops: CDR1 MNHEY, CDR2 SVGAGI. Trimming removed 6 bases at V and 6 bases at J, with 17 bases between. The CDR3 has 14 residues. For the CDR3, the DNA is TGTGCCAGCAGCACTTCAGGGAGGGCCTCTGAAGCTTTCTTT. This translates into CASSTSGRASEAFF.

V and J are TRBV11-2 and TRBJ2-5, with TRBD1 identical over 10 bases. Trimming at V came to 11 bases and at J to 2 bases, leaving 5 bases not matched to a gene. The CDR3 is made up of 13 amino acids. CDR1 SGHAT and CDR2 FQNNGV come from the germline V gene. This chain's CDR3 is CAGQGERQETQYF. CDR3 DNA sequence: TGTGCCGGACAGGGGGAGAGGCAAGAGACCCAGTACTTC.

This clone showed up just a few times. The gene calls are TRBV7-2 and TRBJ2-5, with a weak D call TRBD1 (5 bases). V was pared by 3 bases and J by 5 bases, with 10 bases between. In germline, CDR1 is SGHTA, CDR2 FQGNSA. The CDR3 is made up of 13 amino acids. The CDR3 DNA reads TGTGCCAGCAGCTTTGGGGCTAGGGAGACCCAGTACTTC. This translates into CASSFGARETQYF. Filled out from reference TRBV7-2 and TRBJ2-5, the complete variable domain reads GAGVSQSPSNKVTEKGKDVELRCDPISGHTALYWYRQSLGQGLEFLIYFQGNSAPDKSGLPSDRFSAERTGGSVSTLTIQRTQQEDSAVYLCASSFGARETQYFGPGTRLLVL.

The chain is built from TRBV28 and TRBJ1-3, with TRBD1 as a possible D gene (6 bases). This CDR3 is built from 14 residues. Germline V gene sequence: CDR1 MDHEN, CDR2 SYDVKM. V was trimmed by 4 bases and J by 4 bases, leaving 11 bases between them. CDR3 coding DNA: TGTGCCAGCAGTTCCTATGGGGGCGGAAACACCATATATTTT. Its translation: CASSSYGGGNTIYF.

This clone was seen a few times. The chain recombines TRBV7-9 with TRBJ2-7, with 9 positions matching TRBD2. The CDR3 covers 15 residues. Germline V gene lookup returns CDR1 SEHNR and CDR2 FQNEAQ (reference sequence). V shed 5 bases and J 4 bases; nucleotides not matched to a gene: 9. The CDR3: CASSPRSGRIYEQYF. Written as DNA, the CDR3 is TGTGCCAGCAGCCCCCGTAGCGGGAGAATATACGAGCAGTACTTC.

V is TRBV28 and J is TRBJ2-7; no reliable D call. The germline V and J ends were trimmed by 2 bases and 7 bases, with 9 bases remaining between them. CDR3 length: 12 amino acids. From germline, CDR1 is MDHEN and CDR2 SYDVKM. The CDR3 sequence is CASSLTFNEQYF. CDR3 nucleotide sequence: TGTGCCAGCAGTTTAACGTTCAATGAGCAGTACTTC. The variable domain in full, with the rest retrieved from reference TRBV28 and TRBJ2-7, is DVKVTQSSRYLVKRTGEKVFLECVQDMDHENMFWYRQDPGLGLRLIYFSYDVKMKEKGDIPEGYSVSREKKERFSLILESASTNQTSMYLCASSLTFNEQYFGPGTRLTVT.

This clone was seen only a few times. This chain uses TRBV5-4 with TRBJ2-3, with TRBD2 matching 7 bases. The CDR3 is 15 residues long. Germline trimming cut 4 bases from V and 1 base from J; bases unmatched to any gene: 6. Germline CDR1 SGHNT, CDR2 YYREEE (reference sequence). The CDR3 DNA is TGTGCCAGCAGCCACCCGGGGGGAGGCACAGATACGCAGTATTTT. This sequence encodes CASSHPGGGTDTQYF.

Turning to this clone: This likely comes from a read error, as the CDR3 has no conserved phenylalanine or tryptophan at its end. The rearrangement links TRBV5-4 to TRBJ1-2, with D unclear. Germline CDR1 is SGHNT and CDR2 is YYREEE (reference sequence). CDR3 size: 12 residues. V was pared by 4 bases and J by 7 bases, with 11 bases between. The CDR3 nucleotides read TGTGCCAGCAGCCGCGACAAGGCTGGCTACACCCTC. It is translated as CASSRDKAGYTL.

In regard to this clone: A much bigger clone sits one base away, suggesting this may be a read error. In the same sample, other DNA sequences code for this CDR3. CDR3 in DNA: TGTGCCAGCAGCGTTAGCGGGAGCACAGATACGCAGTATTTT. It codes for CASSVSGSTDTQYF. This rearrangement joins TRBV6-4 to TRBJ2-3; TRBD2 matches 7 bases. From germline, CDR1 is MRHNA and CDR2 SNTAGT. The CDR3 extends over 14 amino acids. Trimming at V came to 6 bases and at J to 0 bases, leaving 3 bases not matched to a gene.

This clone was recorded once. J is TRBJ2-5 and V is TRBV11-3; D not certain. V was trimmed by 2 bases and J by 4 bases, leaving 8 bases between them. CDR1 and CDR2 (germline): SGHNT, YENEEA. This CDR3 is 13 amino acids long. CDR3: CASSLRVGETQYF. CDR3 nucleotide sequence: TGTGCCAGCAGCTTAAGGGTGGGAGAGACCCAGTACTTC.

This rearrangement joins TRBV11-2 to TRBJ2-4; D may match TRBD1 or TRBD2 (5 bases each). Trimming shortened V by 1 base and J by 0 bases, and 10 bases separated the two germline ends. The CDR3 has 16 residues. The germline V gene encodes CDR1 SGHAT and CDR2 FQNNGV. The CDR3 region is CASSLAPGTAKNIQYF. The CDR3 nucleotides read TGTGCCAGCAGCTTAGCTCCCGGGACAGCCAAAAACATTCAGTACTTC.

The rearrangement joins TRBV15 to TRBJ1-4; 10 bases map to TRBD1. This CDR3 contains 15 residues. Germline CDR1 and CDR2: LNHNV and YYDKDF (reference sequence). Unmatched junction bases numbered 3, after V lost 0 bases and J lost 8 bases. This CDR3 reads CATSRDWDRGEKLFF. Written as DNA, the CDR3 is TGTGCCACCAGCAGAGACTGGGACAGGGGAGAAAAACTGTTTTTT.

The chain recombines TRBV11-2 with TRBJ1-1, with no clear D. CDR1 and CDR2 from the germline V gene are SGHAT and FQNNGV. Trimming took off 1 base at V and 1 base at J, with 7 bases between the two ends. The CDR3 loop spans 14 amino acids. The CDR3, as DNA: TGTGCCAGCAGCTTAGGCCCACAGAACACTGAAGCTTTCTTT. Translation: CASSLGPQNTEAFF.

This clone was picked up one time. V gene TRBV28 combines with J gene TRBJ2-5; D unclear. Germline V gene sequence: CDR1 MDHEN, CDR2 SYDVKM. This CDR3 is 14 amino acids long. Trimming pared 4 bases from V and 5 bases from J, leaving 14 bases between. The CDR3 region has the DNA TGTGCCAGCAGTTCATCCACCCGAAGGGAGACCCAGTACTTC. The encoded protein is CASSSSTRRETQYF.

The rearrangement links TRBV2 to TRBJ2-1, with D tentatively TRBD1 (6 bases). CDR1 and CDR2 (germline): SNHLY, FYNNEI. This CDR3 contains 15 residues. V was cut by 6 bases and J by 1 base, with 13 bases left in between. CDR3 protein: CASSGQLGSYNEQFF. The CDR3 DNA follows: TGTGCCAGCAGCGGACAGCTTGGGTCCTACAATGAGCAGTTCTTC.

This sequence joins TRBV6-5 and TRBJ2-2; TRBD1 or TRBD2 may be the D gene (5 bases each). This CDR3 comprises 15 residues. Germline V lookup: CDR1 MNHEY, CDR2 SVGAGI. V dropped 4 bases and J dropped 4 bases, with 13 bases sitting between them. The CDR3 protein is CASSWGTVITGELFF. In DNA, the CDR3 is TGTGCCAGCAGTTGGGGGACGGTAATCACCGGGGAGCTGTTTTTT.

The chain links TRBV28 to TRBJ1-5, with 9 bases that match TRBD1. J was trimmed by 10 bases and V by 6 bases; bases with no gene match: 10. From germline, CDR1 is MDHEN and CDR2 SYDVKM. The CDR3 is made up of 14 amino acids. The CDR3 DNA follows: TGTGCCAGCAGACCACCGGGACAGGGAAACCCCCAGCATTTT. The encoded protein is CASRPPGQGNPQHF.

The rearrangement links TRBV28 to TRBJ1-2; TRBD1 agrees at 8 bases. From germline, CDR1 is MDHEN and CDR2 SYDVKM. CDR3 size: 16 residues. For the CDR3, the DNA is TGTGCGGGCGGGGTTGACCGCGGGACAGGAGGTTATGGCTACACCTTC. Encoded protein: CAGGVDRGTGGYGYTF.

This rearrangement joins TRBV4-1 to TRBJ2-2, with 9 bases identical to TRBD2. Germline V gene data show CDR1 as MGHRA and CDR2 as YSYEKL. The CDR3 is 16 amino acids. Unmatched junction bases numbered 9, after V lost 7 bases and J lost 3 bases. The CDR3 spells CASTDLAGLDTGELFF. Written as DNA, the CDR3 is TGCGCCAGCACCGATCTAGCGGGACTAGACACCGGGGAGCTGTTTTTT.

J is TRBJ2-3 and V is TRBV15; 9 bases are a match to TRBD2. The V and J ends lost 1 base and 1 base, in that order; junction bases with no gene match: 3. The CDR3 has 16 residues. Germline lookup yields CDR1 LNHNV and CDR2 YYDKDF (reference sequence). The CDR3 loop is CATSRGASGGTDTQYF. CDR3 DNA sequence: TGTGCCACCAGCAGAGGGGCTAGCGGGGGCACAGATACGCAGTATTTT.